The 23 T cell receptor beta chains given below trace back to one sample, sequenced in a study of blood T cell repertoires in COVID-19. Using immunoSEQ multiplex PCR, the repertoire was profiled, and TCRdb retains in-frame clones only, with some absent. The sample includes about 440,000 clones, more than 85% of them seen just once. Sample: peripheral blood. The receptors derive from a woman in her 30s with acute or convalescent COVID-19.

The V gene is TRBV3-1 (or the pseudogene TRBV3-2), the J gene TRBJ2-7; 8 nucleotides line up with TRBD2. The CDR3 runs 14 residues. The ends lost 4 bases at V and 3 bases at J; junction bases unmatched: 5. Germline values: CDR1 LGHDT, CDR2 YNNKEL (reference sequence). The CDR3 spells CASSPGLAGYEQYF. CDR3 DNA sequence: TGTGCCAGCAGCCCAGGACTAGCAGGCTACGAGCAGTACTTC.

The genes are TRBV2 and TRBJ1-4; D is uncertain. CDR3 length equals 11 residues. V was shortened by 6 bases and J by 13 bases, with 12 bases between the two germline ends. Germline V gene sequence: CDR1 SNHLY, CDR2 FYNNEI. CDR3 in DNA: TGTGCCAGCAGCCTCATCAGTACACTGTTTTTT. Translated, it gives CASSLISTLFF.

The rearrangement joins TRBV7-3 to TRBJ1-3; 10 positions match TRBD1. V lost 5 bases, J lost 2 bases, and 3 bases stayed unmatched. There are 15 residues in the CDR3. CDR1 and CDR2 (germline): SGHTA, FQGTGA. CDR3 protein: CASSSDRGPGNTIYF. As DNA, the CDR3 is TGTGCCAGCAGCAGCGACAGGGGGCCTGGAAACACCATATATTTT.

J is TRBJ2-5 and V is TRBV10-3, with 9 bases matching TRBD1. There are 13 residues in the CDR3. Germline V gene data show CDR1 as ENHRY and CDR2 as SYGVKD. Trimming took 2 bases from V and 5 from J; bases not matched to a gene: 0. CDR3 nucleotides: TGTGCCATCAGTGAGGGACAGGGGGAGACCCAGTACTTC. Translating gives CAISEGQGETQYF.

The genes are TRBV5-6 and TRBJ1-1; TRBD1 aligns across 9 bases. Germline V gene sequence: CDR1 SGHDT, CDR2 YYEEEE. The CDR3 is 16 residues long. The junction had 13 bases not matched to a gene; V was cut back by 5 bases and J by 5 bases. The CDR3 DNA follows: TGTGCCAGCAGTTGGGGGGCCGGGACAGGGTGGACTGAAGCTTTCTTT. It translates to CASSWGAGTGWTEAFF.

In this sample, this clone turned up once. In DNA, the CDR3 is TGCGCCAGCAGCCTACAGGGCCGAAACACCATATATTTT. Translation gives CASSLQGRNTIYF. V and J are TRBV5-1 and TRBJ1-3; D possibly corresponds to TRBD1 (6 bases). Germline V gene sequence: CDR1 SGHRS, CDR2 YFSETQ. CDR3 size: 13 residues. Trimming stripped 4 bases from V and 5 bases from J, with 10 bases between. The full variable domain, in which reference TRBV5-1 and TRBJ1-3 provide the parts outside the CDR3, is KAGVTQTPRYLIKTRGQQVTLSCSPISGHRSVSWYQQTPGQGLQFLFEYFSETQRNKGNFPGRFSGRQFSNSRSEMNVSTLELGDSALYLCASSLQGRNTIYFGEGSWLTVV.

The chain links TRBV6-5 to TRBJ1-5; D gene unclear. Germline-derived CDR1 and CDR2 are MNHEY and SVGAGI. The CDR3 is 15 amino acids. Trimming left V 6 bases short and J 0 bases short, with 12 bases between. CDR3 bases: TGTGCCAGCAGACCCCCCGGGGTTAGCAATCAGCCCCAGCATTTT. Amino acid sequence: CASRPPGVSNQPQHF.

This chain joins TRBV4-2 and TRBJ2-2; the D gene is possibly TRBD2 (6 bases). The germline V gene has CDR1 LGHNA and CDR2 YNFKEQ. The CDR3 has 15 amino acids. Between the trimmed V and J ends, which lost 1 base and 0 bases, there was a span of 6 bases. The CDR3 bases are TGTGCCAGCAGCCAAGGCGGGGCGAACACCGGGGAGCTGTTTTTT. This sequence encodes CASSQGGANTGELFF.

The chain has TRBV6-1 and TRBJ1-4, with D possibly being TRBD1 (6 bases). The germline gives CDR1 MNHNS, CDR2 SASEGT. The V end lost 2 bases, the J end lost 6 bases, and 10 bases lay between the germline ends. The CDR3 has 14 residues. Written as DNA, the CDR3 is TGTGCCAGCAGTGAAAACAGGGTAGATGAAAAACTGTTTTTT. It encodes CASSENRVDEKLFF.

This clone has more than one count but fewer than ten. The chain recombines TRBV10-3 with TRBJ2-4, with TRBD1 identical over 7 bases. Germline assignment: CDR1 ENHRY and CDR2 SYGVKD. This CDR3 is built from 14 residues. Losses at the gene ends were 6 bases for V and 8 bases for J; bases not matched to a gene: 10. CDR3 in DNA: TGTGCCATCAGCGCCGAACGGGACAGACACATTCAGTACTTC. It specifies CAISAERDRHIQYF.

This rearrangement joins TRBV29-1 to TRBJ1-1, with D perhaps matching TRBD1 (6 bases). With 4 bases removed from V and 9 bases from J, the gap between germline ends came to 9 bases. The germline V gene has CDR1 SQVTM and CDR2 ANQGSEA. The CDR3 consists of 10 residues. The CDR3 coding sequence is TGCAGCGTTGGAGGACAGAAAGCTTTCTTT. This codes for CSVGGQKAFF.

This chain joins TRBV7-3 and TRBJ2-2; D ambiguous. Trimming removed 5 bases from V and 1 base from J, with 8 bases in between. The CDR3 is 14 amino acids. Germline CDR1 reads SGHTA; CDR2 reads FQGTGA. DNA for the CDR3: TGTGCCAGCAGCAACCTACGGAACACCGGGGAGCTGTTTTTT. Residues: CASSNLRNTGELFF.

This clone was picked up one time. This sequence joins TRBV6-2 or TRBV6-3 and TRBJ1-1; D is possibly TRBD1 (6 bases). The V gene lost 2 bases and the J gene lost 4 bases, with 8 bases spanning the gap. The CDR3 consists of 13 residues. Germline CDR1 and CDR2: MNHEY and SVGEGT. CDR3 in amino acids: CASSYGGGTEAFF. The CDR3 region has the DNA TGTGCCAGCAGTTACGGGGGCGGCACTGAAGCTTTCTTT.

This clone was seen a single time. This sequence joins TRBV9 and TRBJ2-3; weak D call: TRBD2 (6 bases). Germline-derived CDR1 and CDR2 are SGDLS and YYNGEE. This CDR3 spans 15 amino acids. V was pared by 0 bases and J by 1 base, with 9 bases between. CDR3 amino acids: CASSVEAGRTDTQYF. The CDR3 DNA sequence: TGTGCCAGCAGCGTAGAAGCGGGCCGCACAGATACGCAGTATTTT.

This chain uses TRBV5-6 with TRBJ2-3; D uncertain. The germline gives CDR1 SGHDT, CDR2 YYEEEE. This CDR3 has 15 amino acids. Deletions cut 0 bases from V and 0 bases from J, with 8 bases between. CDR3 region: CASSLELPSTDTQYF. The CDR3 nucleotides read TGTGCCAGCAGCTTGGAACTACCTAGCACAGATACGCAGTATTTT.

The chain employs TRBV12-5 and TRBJ1-6, with a weak D call TRBD1 (6 bases). The V gene's germline CDR1 is LGHNT and CDR2 FRNRAP. Trimming removed 11 bases from V and 9 bases from J, with 20 bases in between. The CDR3 runs to 14 residues. The CDR3 protein is CAQWGRTWGSPLHF. As DNA, the CDR3 is TGTGCTCAGTGGGGGCGGACCTGGGGTTCACCCCTCCACTTT.

This clone was seen a handful of times. The chain couples TRBV5-4 to TRBJ2-7; 12 nucleotides align to TRBD1. The CDR3 loop spans 15 amino acids. CDR1 is SGHNT and CDR2 is YYREEE in the germline V gene (reference sequence). V dropped 3 bases and J dropped 5; count of bases not matched to a gene: 6. The CDR3 nucleotides are TGTGCCAGCAGCTCCGGAGGGACAGGGGGCCACGAGCAGTACTTC. It encodes CASSSGGTGGHEQYF.

This clone was seen just once. The V call is TRBV19, the J call TRBJ1-5; D is perhaps TRBD1 (5 bases). Germline V gene data show CDR1 as LNHDA and CDR2 as SQIVND (reference sequence). This CDR3 comprises 17 residues. The V and J ends lost 8 bases and 2 bases respectively, with 22 bases between them. The chain's CDR3 is CASHPSRGSRGNQPQHF. CDR3 nucleotide sequence: TGTGCCAGTCATCCCTCGCGGGGGTCGAGGGGCAATCAGCCCCAGCATTTT.

The chain uses TRBV6-1 and TRBJ2-3, with D perhaps TRBD1 (5 bases). The V end was cut by 1 base, the J end by 2 bases, with 10 bases between. CDR3 length equals 15 residues. CDR1 is MNHNS, CDR2 SASEGT, per germline. CDR3 sequence (DNA): TGTGCCAGCAGTGAAGAGATGACAGACACAGATACGCAGTATTTT. Translation gives CASSEEMTDTDTQYF.

The V and J genes are TRBV29-1 and TRBJ2-7, with a weak D call TRBD1 (6 bases). This CDR3 has 11 residues. In germline, CDR1 is SQVTM, CDR2 ANQGSEA. Trimming cost V 5 bases and J 4 bases, with 9 bases left between them. CDR3 sequence reads: CSVQDRYEQYF. CDR3 DNA: TGCAGCGTTCAGGACAGATACGAGCAGTACTTC.

The rearrangement joins TRBV7-3 to TRBJ2-1; TRBD2 matches at 8 bases. CDR1 and CDR2 from the germline V gene are SGHTA and FQGTGA. J gave up 3 bases and V 4 bases, and 5 bases lay outside the gene matches. This CDR3 is 15 amino acids long. Written as DNA, the CDR3 is TGTGCCAGCAGCTCGGTAGCGGGGAGCTACAATGAGCAGTTCTTC. Translated: CASSSVAGSYNEQFF. Full variable domain (outside the CDR3, taken from reference TRBV7-3 and TRBJ2-1): GAGVSQTPSNKVTEKGKYVELRCDPISGHTALYWYRQSLGQGPEFLIYFQGTGAADDSGLPNDRFFAVRPEGSVSTLKIQRTERGDSAVYLCASSSVAGSYNEQFFGPGTRLTVL.

This clone has more than one count but fewer than ten. The chain joins TRBV19 to TRBJ1-1; D not certain. The CDR3 consists of 12 residues. V was trimmed by 3 bases and J by 5 bases, leaving 7 bases between them. Germline values: CDR1 LNHDA, CDR2 SQIVND (reference sequence). CDR3 residues: CASSIGETEAFF. DNA of the CDR3: TGTGCCAGTAGTATTGGGGAGACTGAAGCTTTCTTT.

The chain recombines TRBV30 with TRBJ2-5; 12 bases agree with TRBD2. This CDR3 is 15 amino acids long. The J segment lost 5 bases and the V segment lost 4 bases, leaving 8 bases of the junction unmatched. Germline CDR1 is GTSNPN and CDR2 is SVGIG (reference sequence). The CDR3 protein is CAWTLAGGPWETQYF. CDR3 in DNA: TGTGCCTGGACCCTAGCGGGGGGGCCCTGGGAGACCCAGTACTTC.